Below, one T cell receptor beta chain is given with its context. No antigen is known for it. A read error may be the cause here, since a much bigger clone is one base away. The data stem from a study of CD8+CD57+ T cells in acquired aplastic anemia. Overall study context: Sorting CD4+ and CD8+ cells gave DNA averaging about 3.2 ug. Findings of the study overall: In common between the patients and the controls were some 28 CD8+ CDR3 sequences.

The germline V gene has CDR1 SGHRS and CDR2 YFSETQ. The length of the CDR3 is 16 residues. V lost 7 bases and J lost 3; bases outside the gene matches: 14. Genomic DNA served as template for TCR beta VDJ and CDR3 profiling. TCRdb used MiXCR to reprocess the reads, holding one entry per CDR3 protein. The table has about 200,000 distinct CDR3 sequences, 34% seen once; the top ten hold 0.95% to 1.2%. This TCR derives from a human donor in good health, serving as a control. This chain links TRBV5-1 with TRBJ2-5, with 8 bases fitting TRBD2. Source material: sorted CD4+, CD8+, or CD8+CD57+ T cells (not recorded which) from PBMCs. The CDR3 reads CASARSGRQEEETQYF. DNA of the CDR3: TGCGCCAGCGCGAGAAGCGGGAGACAGGAAGAAGAGACCCAGTACTTC.